The clone carrying this TCR beta chain came up many times. In TCRdb, the 5' RACE reads were re-called with MiXCR into one record per CDR3 protein. Of 45,000 to 55,000 distinct CDR3 sequences listed, about 9.4% are singletons. V trimming: 6 bases; J trimming: 9 bases; junction bases outside the gene matches: 14. CDR1 and CDR2 (germline): MNHEY, SMNVEV (reference sequence). CDR3 length: 14 residues. This sample stems from a study of neurological immune-mediated disorders. The chain has TRBV27 and TRBJ2-7; TRBD2 matches 7 bases. The sequencing sample was made of PBMCs. The TCR originated in a woman in her thirties or forties with HTLV-1-associated myelopathy (HAM/TSP). CDR3 DNA sequence: TGTGCCAGCAGACGAAAGACAAGCGAGCGGGGGCAGTACTTC. Protein sequence: CASRRKTSERGQYF.